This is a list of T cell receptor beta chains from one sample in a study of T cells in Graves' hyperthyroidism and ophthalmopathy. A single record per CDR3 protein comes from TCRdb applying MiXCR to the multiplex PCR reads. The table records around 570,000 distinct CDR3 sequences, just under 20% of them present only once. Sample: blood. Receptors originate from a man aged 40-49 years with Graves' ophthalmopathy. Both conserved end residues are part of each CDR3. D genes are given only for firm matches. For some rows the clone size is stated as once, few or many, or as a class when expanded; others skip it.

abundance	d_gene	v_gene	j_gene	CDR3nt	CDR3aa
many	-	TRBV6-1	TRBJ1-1	TGTGCCAGCAGTCACCCCAGGAACACTGAAGCTTTCTTT	CASSHPRNTEAFF
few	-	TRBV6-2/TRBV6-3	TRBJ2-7	TGTGCCAGCAGTACCCCAGGGTCATCCACCCAAACCTACGAGCAGTACTTC	CASSTPGSSTQTYEQYF
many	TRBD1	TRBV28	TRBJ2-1	TGTGCCACCCGAAAAACCGGGACAGGGGCCAATGAGCAGTTCTTC	CATRKTGTGANEQFF
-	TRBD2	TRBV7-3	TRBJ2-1	TGTGCCAGCAGCTTGCCGGGACTAGCGGGGTCCTACAATGAGCAGTTCTTC	CASSLPGLAGSYNEQFF
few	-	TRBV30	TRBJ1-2	TGTGCCTGGAGGACCAGGGGTGGAGGCTACACCTTC	CAWRTRGGGYTF
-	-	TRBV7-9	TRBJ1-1	TGTGCCAGCAGCTTAGGATTTAGGCCCCGAGGGGGAGCTTTCTTT	CASSLGFRPRGGAFF
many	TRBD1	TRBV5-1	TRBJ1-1	TGCGCCAGCAGCGTGTTACCGGGACAGGGTAGGACTGAAGCTTTCTTT	CASSVLPGQGRTEAFF
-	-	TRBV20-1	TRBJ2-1	TGCAGTGCTAGAGACCCCGTACGGCACAATGAGCAGTTCTTC	CSARDPVRHNEQFF
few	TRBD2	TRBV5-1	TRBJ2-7	TGCGCCAGCAGCCCCCCGGGACTAGCGGGGCCAACCTACGAGCAGTACTTC	CASSPPGLAGPTYEQYF
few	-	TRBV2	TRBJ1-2	TGTGCCAGCAGTGGGGGGGGAAATGGTGGCTACACCTTC	CASSGGGNGGYTF
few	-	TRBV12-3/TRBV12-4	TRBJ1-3	TGTGCCAGCGGGGTTTCGGGGTCAGGAAACACCATATATTTT	CASGVSGSGNTIYF
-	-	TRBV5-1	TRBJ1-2	TGCGCCAGCAGCCCCTTGAGTGACAACAACTATGGCTACACCTTC	CASSPLSDNNYGYTF
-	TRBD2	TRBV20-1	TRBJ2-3	TGCAGTGCTAGAGATCCCCGACTAGCGGGAGGCACAGATACGCAGTATTTT	CSARDPRLAGGTDTQYF
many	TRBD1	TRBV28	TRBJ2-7	TGTGCCAGCAGTGACAGGGATACCCGACCCTACGAGCAGTACTTC	CASSDRDTRPYEQYF
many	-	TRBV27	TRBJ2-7	TGTGCCAGCAGTTTGAGGGGGATTGAAGCCTACGAGCAGTACTTC	CASSLRGIEAYEQYF
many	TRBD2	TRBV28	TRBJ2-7	TGTGCCAGCAGTTCCTGGACTAGTAGCGACGAGCAGTACTTC	CASSSWTSSDEQYF
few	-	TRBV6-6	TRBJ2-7	TGTGCCAGCAGTTACACCCCTACCGGGACAAACTACGAGCAGTACTTC	CASSYTPTGTNYEQYF
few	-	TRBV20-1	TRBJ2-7	TGCAGTTCCTCGAAGGGGGAGGGCCTGTACGAGCAGTACTTC	CSSSKGEGLYEQYF
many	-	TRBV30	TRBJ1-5	TGTGCCTGGAACCCGGACAGCAATCAGCCCCAGCATTTT	CAWNPDSNQPQHF
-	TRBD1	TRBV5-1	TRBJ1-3	TGCGCCAGCAGCGCGGGGGACAGGTCCTTCTCTGGAAACACCATATATTTT	CASSAGDRSFSGNTIYF
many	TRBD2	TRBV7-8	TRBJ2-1	TGTGCCAGCAGCTCACGCGTAGCGGGAGCCGACTACAATGAGCAGTTCTTC	CASSSRVAGADYNEQFF
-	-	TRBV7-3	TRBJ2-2	TGTGCCAGCAGCTCTGGGTGGGCCGGGGAGCTGTTTTTT	CASSSGWAGELFF
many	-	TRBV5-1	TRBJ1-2	TGCGCCAGCAGCTTGGCCGGATCGGGAGGCTATGGCTACACCTTC	CASSLAGSGGYGYTF
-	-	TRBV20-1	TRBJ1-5	TGCAGTGTCCCAGAGGTAGGCAGGGGCCCCCCGGGGCCCCAGCATTTT	CSVPEVGRGPPGPQHF
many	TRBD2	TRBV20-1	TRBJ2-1	TGCAGTGCTACCGGGGGACTAGCGGGTTACAATGAGCAGTTCTTC	CSATGGLAGYNEQFF
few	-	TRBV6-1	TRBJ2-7	TGTGCCAGTCCGACCCTCCTCTCCTACGAGCAGTACTTC	CASPTLLSYEQYF
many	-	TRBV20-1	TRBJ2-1	TGCAGTGCTAGAGAAAGGCAGCGAGGGTACAATGAGCAGTTCTTC	CSARERQRGYNEQFF
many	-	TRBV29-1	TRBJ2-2	TGCAGCGTTGTGAGTGGCGGGACCCCGAACACCGGGGAGCTGTTTTTT	CSVVSGGTPNTGELFF
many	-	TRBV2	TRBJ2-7	TGTGCCAGCTTGCGAGGGGAGGAAGGCTACGAGCAGTACTTC	CASLRGEEGYEQYF
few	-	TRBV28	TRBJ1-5	TGTGCCAGCAGTTTGTCCGGGGGCCCGTGGCCCCAGCATTTT	CASSLSGGPWPQHF
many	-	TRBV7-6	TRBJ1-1	TGTGCCAGCAGCTTAGCTACAGGGACTGAAGCTTTCTTT	CASSLATGTEAFF
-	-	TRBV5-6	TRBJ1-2	TGTGCCAGCAGCGAACAGGGTAGTGACTATGGCTACACCTTC	CASSEQGSDYGYTF
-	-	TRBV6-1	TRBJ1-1	TGTGCCAGCAGAGCGGACAGATACACTGAAGCTTTCTTT	CASRADRYTEAFF
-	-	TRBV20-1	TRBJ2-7	TGCAGTGCTAGCACCATTACCGAGGGGCAGTACTTC	CSASTITEGQYF
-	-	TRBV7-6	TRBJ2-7	TGTGCCAGCAGCCCAGCCCCACGACAGGCAGCCTACGAGCAGTACTTC	CASSPAPRQAAYEQYF
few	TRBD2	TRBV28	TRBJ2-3	TGTGCCAGCAGTTTATTGGTTAGGACTAGCGGTCAGGTACCCCCAGATACGCAGTATTTT	CASSLLVRTSGQVPPDTQYF
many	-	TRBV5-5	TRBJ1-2	TGTGCCAGCAGCTTATATCAAGCTAACTATGGCTACACCTTC	CASSLYQANYGYTF
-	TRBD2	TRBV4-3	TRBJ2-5	TGCGCCAGCAGCCCTCGCGGACTAGCGGGAGGAACTCCGCCTGAGACCCAGTACTTC	CASSPRGLAGGTPPETQYF
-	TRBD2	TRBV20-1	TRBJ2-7	TGCAGTGCAACGGGGGGGCCGGGGTACGAGCAGTACTTC	CSATGGPGYEQYF
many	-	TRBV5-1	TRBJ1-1	TGCGCCAGCAGCCCCGGTCTTCGGGACGGTGAAGCTTTCTTT	CASSPGLRDGEAFF